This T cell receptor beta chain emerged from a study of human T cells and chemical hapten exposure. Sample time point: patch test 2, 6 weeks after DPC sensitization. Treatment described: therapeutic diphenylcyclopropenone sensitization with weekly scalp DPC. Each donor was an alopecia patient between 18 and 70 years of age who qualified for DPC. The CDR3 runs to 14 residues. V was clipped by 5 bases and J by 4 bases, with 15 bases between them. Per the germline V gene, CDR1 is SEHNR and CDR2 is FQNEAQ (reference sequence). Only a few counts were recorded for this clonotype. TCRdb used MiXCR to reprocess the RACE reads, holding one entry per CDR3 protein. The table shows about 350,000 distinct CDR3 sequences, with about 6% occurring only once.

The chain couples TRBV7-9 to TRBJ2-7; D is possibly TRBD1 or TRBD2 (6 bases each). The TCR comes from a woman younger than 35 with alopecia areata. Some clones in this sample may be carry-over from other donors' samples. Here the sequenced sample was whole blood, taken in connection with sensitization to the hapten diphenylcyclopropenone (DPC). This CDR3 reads CASSQDGGAYEQYF. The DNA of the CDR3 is TGTGCCAGCAGCCAAGACGGGGGCGCGTACGAGCAGTACTTC.